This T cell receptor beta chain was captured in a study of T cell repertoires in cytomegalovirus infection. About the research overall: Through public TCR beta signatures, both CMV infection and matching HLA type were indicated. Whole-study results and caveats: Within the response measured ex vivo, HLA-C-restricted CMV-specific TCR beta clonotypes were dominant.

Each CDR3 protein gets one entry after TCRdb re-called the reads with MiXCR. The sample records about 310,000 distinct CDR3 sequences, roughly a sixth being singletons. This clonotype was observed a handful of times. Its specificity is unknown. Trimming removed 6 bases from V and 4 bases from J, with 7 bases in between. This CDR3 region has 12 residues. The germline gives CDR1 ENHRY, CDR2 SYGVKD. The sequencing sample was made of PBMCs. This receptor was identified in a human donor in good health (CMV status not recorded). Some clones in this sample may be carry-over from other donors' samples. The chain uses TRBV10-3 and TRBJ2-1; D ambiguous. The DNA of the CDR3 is TGTGCCATCAGCGAACTATACAATGAGCAGTTCTTC. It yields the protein CAISELYNEQFF.